This T cell receptor (beta chain) was documented in a study of blood T cell repertoires in COVID-19. At the level of the study: T cells, B-cell-depleted T cells, or PBMCs provided the cDNA or gDNA that served as material.

TCRdb's table, derived via immunoSEQ multiplex PCR, lists solely in-frame clones and lacks some. The table records around 180,000 clones, about 84% of them present only once. The table lists this clone with a few counts. The V end was cut by 2 bases, the J end by 6 bases, with 8 bases between. The germline gives CDR1 GTSNPN, CDR2 SVGIG (reference sequence). This CDR3 has 11 amino acids. V and J are TRBV30 and TRBJ2-7; D call uncertain. Sequencing was carried out using PBMCs or T cells enriched from blood (not recorded which). The TCR was taken from a woman aged 30 to 39 who had recovered from COVID-19. In DNA form, the CDR3 reads TGTGCCTGGAGTCCTGCGGTCGAGCAGTACTTC. Protein sequence: CAWSPAVEQYF.